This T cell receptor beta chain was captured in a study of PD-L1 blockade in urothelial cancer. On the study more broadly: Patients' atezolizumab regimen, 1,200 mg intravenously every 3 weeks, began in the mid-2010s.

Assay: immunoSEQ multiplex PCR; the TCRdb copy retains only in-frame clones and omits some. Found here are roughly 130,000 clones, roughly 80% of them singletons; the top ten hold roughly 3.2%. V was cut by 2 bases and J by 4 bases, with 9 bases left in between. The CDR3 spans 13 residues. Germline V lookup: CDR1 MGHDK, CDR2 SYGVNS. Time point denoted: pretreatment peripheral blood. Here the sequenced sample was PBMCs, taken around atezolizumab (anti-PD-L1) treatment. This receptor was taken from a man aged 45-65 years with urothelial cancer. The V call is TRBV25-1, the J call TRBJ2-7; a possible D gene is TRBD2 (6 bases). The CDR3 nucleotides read TGTGCCAGCAGTGAAGGGGGGAGATACGAGCAGTACTTC. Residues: CASSEGGRYEQYF.